What follows describes a single TCR beta chain. The antigen remains undetermined. This specimen comes from a study of shared clonotypes between healthy human individuals. Replicate PCRs for sorted subsets used about 200 ng DNA; this equaled 25,000 to 30,000 T cell genomes. Clones were sequenced by immunoSEQ multiplex PCR, and TCRdb holds only the in-frame ones, with some missing. Of some 2,400,000 clones detected, about 94% appear once; the ten largest clones hold roughly 0.13%. The CDR3 loop spans 16 amino acids. Germline V lookup: CDR1 MNHNY, CDR2 SVGAGI (reference sequence). Trimming cost V 2 bases and J 3 bases, with 16 bases left between them. Study observations and caveats: Collection of samples was limited to blood; tissue repertoires likely differ.

The donors, healthy adults who were HIV-negative, had experienced no recent acute infections or vaccinations. The J gene is TRBJ1-2, the V gene TRBV6-6; weak D call: TRBD1 (5 bases). This TCR was sampled from a man aged 18 to 30 in good health. The sequenced sample consisted of naive CD4+ T cells sorted from blood. As for subset: CD45RA+ positively selected. CDR3 region: CASSYDGTGGDYGYTF. The CDR3, as DNA: TGTGCCAGCAGTTACGACGGGACCGGGGGGGACTATGGCTACACCTTC.